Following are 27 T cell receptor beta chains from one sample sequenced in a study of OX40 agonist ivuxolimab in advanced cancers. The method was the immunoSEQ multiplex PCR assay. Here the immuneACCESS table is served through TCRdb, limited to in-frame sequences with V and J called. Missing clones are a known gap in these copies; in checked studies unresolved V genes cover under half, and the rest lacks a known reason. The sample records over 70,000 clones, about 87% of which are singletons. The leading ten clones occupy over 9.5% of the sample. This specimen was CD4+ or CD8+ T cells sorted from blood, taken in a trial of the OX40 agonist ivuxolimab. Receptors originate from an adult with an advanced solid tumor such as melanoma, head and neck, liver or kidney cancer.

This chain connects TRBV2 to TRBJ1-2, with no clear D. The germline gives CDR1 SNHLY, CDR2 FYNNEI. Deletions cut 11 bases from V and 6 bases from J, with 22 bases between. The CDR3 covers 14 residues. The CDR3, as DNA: TGTGCCGGACCGTGGGCGGACCTCTTAGATGGCTACACCTTC. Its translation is CAGPWADLLDGYTF.

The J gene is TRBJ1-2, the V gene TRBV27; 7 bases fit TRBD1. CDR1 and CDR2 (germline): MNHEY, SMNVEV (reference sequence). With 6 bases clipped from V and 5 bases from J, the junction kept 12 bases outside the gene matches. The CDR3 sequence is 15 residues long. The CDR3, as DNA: TGTGCCAGCAGCTACAGTAGGGGGCTCGGGTATGGCTACACCTTC. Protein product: CASSYSRGLGYGYTF.

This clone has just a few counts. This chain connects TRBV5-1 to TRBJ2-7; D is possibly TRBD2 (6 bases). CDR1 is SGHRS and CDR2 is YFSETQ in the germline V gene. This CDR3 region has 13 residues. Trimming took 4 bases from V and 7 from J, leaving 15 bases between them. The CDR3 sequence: CASSRRSGGEQYF. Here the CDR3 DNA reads TGCGCCAGCAGCCGCCGATCCGGGGGTGAGCAGTACTTC.

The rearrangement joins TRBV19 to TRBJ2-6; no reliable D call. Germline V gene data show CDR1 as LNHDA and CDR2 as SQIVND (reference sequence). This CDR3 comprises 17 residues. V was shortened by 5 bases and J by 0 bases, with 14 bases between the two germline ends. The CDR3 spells CASSALLDFSGANVLTF. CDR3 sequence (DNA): TGTGCCAGTAGTGCCCTCCTTGATTTCTCTGGGGCCAACGTCCTGACTTTC.

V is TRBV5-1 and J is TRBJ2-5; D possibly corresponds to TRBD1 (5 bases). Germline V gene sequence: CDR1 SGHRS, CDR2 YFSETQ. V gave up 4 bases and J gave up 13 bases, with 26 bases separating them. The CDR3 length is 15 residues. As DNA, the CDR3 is TGCGCCAGCAGCGGATTAGGGCAGGGCGATCCTCGGTTGTACTTC. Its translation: CASSGLGQGDPRLYF.

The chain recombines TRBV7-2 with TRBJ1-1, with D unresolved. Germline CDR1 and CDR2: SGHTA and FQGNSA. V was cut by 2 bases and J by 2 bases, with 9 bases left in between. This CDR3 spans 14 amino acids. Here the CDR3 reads CASSLRSGNTEAFF. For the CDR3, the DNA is TGTGCCAGCAGCTTACGGAGCGGCAACACTGAAGCTTTCTTT.

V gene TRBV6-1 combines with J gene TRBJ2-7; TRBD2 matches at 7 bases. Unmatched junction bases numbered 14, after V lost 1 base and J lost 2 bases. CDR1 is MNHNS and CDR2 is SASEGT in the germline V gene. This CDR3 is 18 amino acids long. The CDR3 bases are TGTGCCAGCAGTGAAGGTCCATCATCAGCAGGACTAGCCTACGAGCAGTACTTC. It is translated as CASSEGPSSAGLAYEQYF.

This CDR3 reads CASSLRGQGYEQYF. The DNA for the CDR3 is TGTGCCAGCAGTCTGAGGGGACAGGGTTACGAGCAGTACTTC. This chain links TRBV27 with TRBJ2-7, with TRBD1 matching 9 bases. CDR3 size: 14 residues. Germline V gives CDR1 MNHEY, CDR2 SMNVEV (reference sequence). Trimming took 5 bases from V and 4 from J; bases not matched to a gene: 6.

The CDR3 region is CASSFHGQGYEQYF. CDR3 coding DNA: TGTGCCAGCAGTTTTCACGGACAGGGCTACGAGCAGTACTTC. The chain couples TRBV27 to TRBJ2-7; 8 bases match TRBD1. After removal of 3 bases from V and 3 bases from J, the junction contained 4 bases not matched to a gene. Germline V gene sequence: CDR1 MNHEY, CDR2 SMNVEV (reference sequence). The CDR3 contains 14 residues.

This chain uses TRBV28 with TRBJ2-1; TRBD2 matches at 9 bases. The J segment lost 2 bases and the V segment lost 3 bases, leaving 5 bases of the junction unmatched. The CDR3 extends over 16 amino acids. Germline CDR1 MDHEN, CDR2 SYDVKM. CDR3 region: CASSFRLAGPYNEQFF. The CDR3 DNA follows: TGTGCCAGCAGTTTCCGGCTAGCGGGACCCTACAATGAGCAGTTCTTC.

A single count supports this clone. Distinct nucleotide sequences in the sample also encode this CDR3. Here the CDR3 reads CASSLSSNQPQHF. The CDR3, as DNA: TGTGCCAGCAGTTTATCCAGCAATCAGCCCCAGCATTTT. The chain carries TRBV27 and TRBJ1-5; D remains ambiguous. This CDR3 comprises 13 residues. With 0 bases removed from V and 1 base from J, the gap between germline ends came to 1 base. CDR1 is MNHEY and CDR2 is SMNVEV in the germline V gene (reference sequence).

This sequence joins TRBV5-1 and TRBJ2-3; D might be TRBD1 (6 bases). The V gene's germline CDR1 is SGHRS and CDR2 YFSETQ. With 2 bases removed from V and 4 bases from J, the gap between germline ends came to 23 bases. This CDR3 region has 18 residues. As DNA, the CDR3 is TGCGCCAGCAGCTTAGGTTTCGGTACAGGGAGTTTCGCAGATACGCAGTATTTT. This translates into CASSLGFGTGSFADTQYF.

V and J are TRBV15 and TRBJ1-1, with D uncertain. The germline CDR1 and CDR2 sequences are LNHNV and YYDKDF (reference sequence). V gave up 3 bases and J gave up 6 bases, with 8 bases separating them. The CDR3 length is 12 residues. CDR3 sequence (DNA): TGTGCCACCAGCAGCAACATCCCTGAAGCTTTCTTT. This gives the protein CATSSNIPEAFF.

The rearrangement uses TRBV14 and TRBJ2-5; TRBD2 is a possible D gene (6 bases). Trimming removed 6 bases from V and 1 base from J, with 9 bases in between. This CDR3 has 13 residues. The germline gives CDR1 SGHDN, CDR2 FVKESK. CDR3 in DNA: TGTGCCAGCAGTCTCGGGGGCCAAGAGACCCAGTACTTC. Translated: CASSLGGQETQYF.

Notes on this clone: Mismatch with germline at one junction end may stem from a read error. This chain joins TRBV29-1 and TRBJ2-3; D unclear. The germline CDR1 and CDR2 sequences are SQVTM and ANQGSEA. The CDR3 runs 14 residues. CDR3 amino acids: CSVEGRVGTDTQYF. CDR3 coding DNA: TGCAGCGTAGAAGGTAGAGTTGGGACAGATACGCAGTATTTT.

CDR3 in amino acids: CASSLLISGNTIYF. CDR3 sequence (DNA): TGTGCCAGCAGCTTACTTATCTCTGGAAACACCATATATTTT. The chain carries TRBV7-8 and TRBJ1-3, with D hard to call. With 2 bases removed from V and 0 bases from J, the gap between germline ends came to 5 bases. The CDR3 runs to 14 residues. The germline gives CDR1 SGHVS, CDR2 FQNEAQ.

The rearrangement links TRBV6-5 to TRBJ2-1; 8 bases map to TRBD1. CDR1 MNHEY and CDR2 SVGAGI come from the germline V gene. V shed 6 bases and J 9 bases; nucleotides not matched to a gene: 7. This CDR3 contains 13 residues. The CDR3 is CASSMYRGSEQFF. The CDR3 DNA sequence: TGTGCCAGCAGCATGTACAGGGGGAGTGAGCAGTTCTTC.

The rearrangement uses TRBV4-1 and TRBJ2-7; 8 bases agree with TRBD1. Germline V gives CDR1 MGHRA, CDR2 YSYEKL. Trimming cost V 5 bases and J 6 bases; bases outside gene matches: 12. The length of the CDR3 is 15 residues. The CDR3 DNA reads TGCGCCAGCAGCTCCCGGACAGGGAGCGTAGTCGAGCAGTACTTC. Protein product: CASSSRTGSVVEQYF.

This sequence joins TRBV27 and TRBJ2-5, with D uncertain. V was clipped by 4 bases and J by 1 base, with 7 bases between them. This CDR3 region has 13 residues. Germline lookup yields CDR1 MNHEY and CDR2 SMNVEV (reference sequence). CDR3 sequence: CASSSALQETQYF. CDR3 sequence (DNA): TGTGCCAGCAGTTCCGCCCTCCAAGAGACCCAGTACTTC.

The CDR3 sequence is CATSRERGTEAFF. CDR3 sequence (DNA): TGTGCCACCAGCAGAGAGAGGGGCACTGAAGCTTTCTTT. The chain recombines TRBV15 with TRBJ1-1; weak D call: TRBD1 (5 bases). Trimming removed 0 bases from V and 4 bases from J, with 6 bases in between. Germline V lookup: CDR1 LNHNV, CDR2 YYDKDF (reference sequence). The CDR3 runs 13 residues.

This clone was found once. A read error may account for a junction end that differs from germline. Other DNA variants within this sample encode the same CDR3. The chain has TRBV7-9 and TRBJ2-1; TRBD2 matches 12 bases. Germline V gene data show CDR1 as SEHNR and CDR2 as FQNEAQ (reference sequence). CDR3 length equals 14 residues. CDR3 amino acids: CASSLAGGYNEQFF. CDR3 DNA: TGTGCCAGCAGCCTAGCGGGGGGGTACAATGAGCAGTTCTTC.

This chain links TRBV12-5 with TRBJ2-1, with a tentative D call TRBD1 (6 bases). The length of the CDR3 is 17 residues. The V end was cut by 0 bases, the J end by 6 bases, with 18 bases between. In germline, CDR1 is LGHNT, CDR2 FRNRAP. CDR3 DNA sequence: TGTGCTAGTGGTTTGGTCGGCCTGGCTATAGGGGGCAATGAGCAGTTCTTC. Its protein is CASGLVGLAIGGNEQFF.

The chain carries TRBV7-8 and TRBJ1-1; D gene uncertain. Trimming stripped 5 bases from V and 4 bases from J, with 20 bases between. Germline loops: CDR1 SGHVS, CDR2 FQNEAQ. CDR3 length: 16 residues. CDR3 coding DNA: TGTGCCAGCAGCCCTAGGGCGGCCGCGTCGGGCACTGAAGCTTTCTTT. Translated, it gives CASSPRAAASGTEAFF.

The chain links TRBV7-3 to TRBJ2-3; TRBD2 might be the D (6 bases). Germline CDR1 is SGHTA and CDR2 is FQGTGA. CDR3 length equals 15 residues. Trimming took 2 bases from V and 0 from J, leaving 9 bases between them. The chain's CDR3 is CASSLAGHSTDTQYF. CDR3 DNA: TGTGCCAGCAGCTTAGCGGGGCATAGCACAGATACGCAGTATTTT.

CDR3 loop: CASSLTGSYNEQFF. DNA for the CDR3: TGCGCCAGCAGCTTGACCGGGAGTTACAATGAGCAGTTCTTC. This chain links TRBV5-1 with TRBJ2-1, with D perhaps matching TRBD2 (6 bases). The CDR3 is 14 residues long. The V and J ends lost 1 base and 4 bases respectively, with 9 bases between them. Germline lookup yields CDR1 SGHRS and CDR2 YFSETQ.

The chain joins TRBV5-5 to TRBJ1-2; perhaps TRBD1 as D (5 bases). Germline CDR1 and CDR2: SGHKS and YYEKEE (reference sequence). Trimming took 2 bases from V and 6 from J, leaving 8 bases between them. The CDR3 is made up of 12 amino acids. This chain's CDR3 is CASSFDSNGYTF. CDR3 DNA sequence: TGTGCCAGCAGCTTCGACAGTAATGGCTACACCTTC.

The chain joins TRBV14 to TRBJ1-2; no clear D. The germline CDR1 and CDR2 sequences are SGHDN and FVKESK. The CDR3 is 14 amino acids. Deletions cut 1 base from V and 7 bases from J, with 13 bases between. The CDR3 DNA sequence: TGTGCCAGCAGCCAAGTGTCCGGGAATGGTGGCTACACCTTC. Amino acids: CASSQVSGNGGYTF.